A selection of T cell receptor beta chains follows, all from one sample in a study of CD8 T cells in ankylosing spondylitis. TCRdb redid the calling of the 5' RACE reads with MiXCR, one entry per CDR3 protein. Among roughly 250,000 distinct CDR3 sequences listed, roughly 8.6% were seen once. Sequenced input: blood, either unsorted or a sorted T cell fraction (not recorded which). Receptors were obtained from a male donor with ankylosing spondylitis or in good health (not recorded which). Each CDR3 is given with its conserved first and last residue. The D gene is left open where the match is weak. Expanded clones are given a class, and other clones once, few, many or no size at all.

v_gene,abundance,j_gene,d_gene,CDR3aa,CDR3nt
TRBV12-3/TRBV12-4,many,TRBJ1-2,-,CASSLGDRDFSYGYTF,TGTGCCAGCAGTTTAGGAGACCGGGACTTTTCCTATGGCTACACCTTC
TRBV29-1,few,TRBJ2-5,-,CSAGSRRETQYF,TGCAGCGCAGGTTCCCGGCGGGAGACCCAGTACTTC
TRBV20-1,many,TRBJ2-5,-,CSARGLRLVQETQYF,TGCAGTGCTAGAGGGCTGAGGCTGGTCCAAGAGACCCAGTACTTC
TRBV5-1,-,TRBJ1-1,-,CASSPGGGYRDTEAFF,TGCGCCAGCAGCCCTGGTGGGGGTTACCGTGACACTGAAGCTTTCTTT
TRBV9,many,TRBJ1-5,-,CASSVGSGNQPQHF,TGTGCCAGCAGCGTAGGTTCGGGGAATCAGCCCCAGCATTTT
TRBV14,many,TRBJ2-6,-,CASSASISGANVLTF,TGTGCCAGCAGCGCCTCAATCTCTGGGGCCAACGTCCTGACTTTC
TRBV12-3/TRBV12-4,few,TRBJ1-4,-,CASSPRTGTNEKLFF,TGTGCCAGCAGTCCGCGGACCGGGACTAATGAAAAACTGTTTTTT
TRBV12-3/TRBV12-4,many,TRBJ1-2,TRBD1,CASPSDRGGYTF,TGTGCCAGCCCCTCGGACAGGGGCGGCTACACCTTC
TRBV5-6,many,TRBJ2-7,TRBD2,CASREGTGGTSGDPYEQYF,TGTGCCAGCAGGGAAGGGACGGGAGGAACTAGCGGAGACCCCTACGAGCAGTACTTC
TRBV9,many,TRBJ2-1,TRBD2,CASSIQPGLAGGNEQFF,TGTGCCAGCAGCATCCAACCGGGACTAGCGGGGGGGAATGAGCAGTTCTTC
TRBV29-1,many,TRBJ1-1,-,CSVGQANTEAFF,TGCAGCGTTGGGCAAGCGAACACTGAAGCTTTCTTT
TRBV5-5,many,TRBJ1-2,TRBD1,CASSISGDRVRYGYTF,TGTGCCAGCAGCATATCCGGGGACAGGGTTAGGTATGGCTACACCTTC
TRBV20-1,many,TRBJ2-3,-,CSATGDRPGAPTDTQYF,TGCAGTGCTACAGGGGATCGGCCAGGGGCGCCCACAGATACGCAGTATTTT
TRBV4-3,many,TRBJ2-3,-,CASSPGWETDTQYF,TGCGCCAGCAGCCCCGGTTGGGAGACAGATACGCAGTATTTT
TRBV5-1,many,TRBJ1-1,-,CASSRIVNTEAFF,TGCGCCAGCAGCCGTATAGTGAACACTGAAGCTTTCTTT
TRBV20-1,-,TRBJ2-3,TRBD2,CSAGQTSGRGDTQYF,TGCAGTGCTGGGCAGACTAGCGGGAGGGGAGATACGCAGTATTTT
TRBV19,-,TRBJ2-7,TRBD1,CASSMGDRAFEEQYF,TGTGCCAGTAGTATGGGGGACAGGGCATTCGAGGAGCAGTACTTC
TRBV30,few,TRBJ2-2,-,CAWSPGGSLPPGELFF,TGTGCCTGGAGCCCCGGGGGTAGCCTGCCACCCGGGGAGCTGTTTTTT
TRBV20-1,many,TRBJ1-1,-,CSARDLQLNTEAFF,TGCAGTGCTAGAGATCTACAGTTGAACACTGAAGCTTTCTTT
TRBV7-2,few,TRBJ2-1,-,CASSLRGAGQNEQFF,TGTGCCAGCAGCTTAAGGGGGGCTGGCCAGAATGAGCAGTTCTTC